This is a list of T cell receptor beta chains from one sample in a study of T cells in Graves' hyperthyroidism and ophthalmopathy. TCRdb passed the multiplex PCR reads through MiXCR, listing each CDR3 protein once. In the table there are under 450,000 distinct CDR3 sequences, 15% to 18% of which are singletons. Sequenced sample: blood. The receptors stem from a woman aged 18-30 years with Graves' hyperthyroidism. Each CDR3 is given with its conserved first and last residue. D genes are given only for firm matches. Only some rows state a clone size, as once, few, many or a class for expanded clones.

TGTGCCAGCAGTTTATCGCCAGGACGGAGCTACGAGCAGTACTTC | CASSLSPGRSYEQYF | NA | TRBV27 | many | TRBJ2-7
TGCAGTGCCGCAGGACAGAACCAAGAGACCCAGTACTTC | CSAAGQNQETQYF | NA | TRBV20-1 | few | TRBJ2-5
TGTGCCAGCAGTCCCTACCAACAGGAAGGTACGCAGTATTTT | CASSPYQQEGTQYF | NA | TRBV2 | NA | TRBJ2-3
TGTGCCAGCACCGAGGCCCGCAATCAGCCCCAGCATTTT | CASTEARNQPQHF | NA | TRBV16 | many | TRBJ1-5
TGTGCCAGCAGTTTAGCGCAGGGGCCCCGAACCGATACTGAAGCTTTCTTT | CASSLAQGPRTDTEAFF | NA | TRBV12-3/TRBV12-4 | many | TRBJ1-1
TGTGCCAGCTCACCCCAGGCAGGGCCAAATGAGCAGTTCTTC | CASSPQAGPNEQFF | NA | TRBV18 | many | TRBJ2-1
TGTGCCATCAGTGGGCACCGGGGGCAGGGGAAAAACTACGAGCAGTACTTC | CAISGHRGQGKNYEQYF | NA | TRBV10-3 | many | TRBJ2-7
TGTGCCAGCAGCCGACCTTTCGGGACCCAGTACTTC | CASSRPFGTQYF | NA | TRBV27 | many | TRBJ2-5
TGCGCCAGCAGCTTGACCCCACCCGCCATATTATTCTACGAGCAGTACTTC | CASSLTPPAILFYEQYF | NA | TRBV5-1 | NA | TRBJ2-7
TGTGCCAGCAGTCGGAGGGCCTGGGACAGTAACTATGGCTACACCTTC | CASSRRAWDSNYGYTF | TRBD1 | TRBV6-1 | many | TRBJ1-2
TGTGCCAGCCAATCCGCGACAGGGGGACCTGGAAACACCATATATTTT | CASQSATGGPGNTIYF | TRBD1 | TRBV19 | few | TRBJ1-3
TGTGCCAGCAGTTCTACCGGGACTAGCGGGGGAACAGATACGCAGTATTTT | CASSSTGTSGGTDTQYF | TRBD2 | TRBV27 | many | TRBJ2-3
TGTGCCACCAGTGATTTAGGGACAGGGGGCATCTCCTACAATGAGCAGTTCTTC | CATSDLGTGGISYNEQFF | TRBD1 | TRBV24-1 | many | TRBJ2-1
TGTGCCAGCAGCCTACAGACTAGCGGGGGTAGTAGGGATACGCAGTATTTT | CASSLQTSGGSRDTQYF | TRBD2 | TRBV7-2 | many | TRBJ2-3
TGCGCCAGCAGCCAGGAGCGGGGGCCGAACAATGAGCAGTTCTTC | CASSQERGPNNEQFF | TRBD2 | TRBV4-1 | many | TRBJ2-1
TGTGCCAGCAGCCGAACGGCGAGCTCCTACAATGAGCAGTTCTTC | CASSRTASSYNEQFF | NA | TRBV9 | NA | TRBJ2-1
TGTGCCAGCAGCTCGCGACAGGCCTACGAGCAGTACTTC | CASSSRQAYEQYF | NA | TRBV5-6 | many | TRBJ2-7
TGTGCCATCAGTGAGCTTCTCGGGAGCGATTCACCCCTCCACTTT | CAISELLGSDSPLHF | NA | TRBV10-3 | many | TRBJ1-6
TGCAGTGCCTATCTCTTCGGGACAGATACGCAGTATTTT | CSAYLFGTDTQYF | NA | TRBV20-1 | many | TRBJ2-3
TGTGCCATCGTGCTGGGACAGTTGAAATATGGCTACACCTTC | CAIVLGQLKYGYTF | TRBD1 | TRBV12-3/TRBV12-4 | many | TRBJ1-2
TGTGCCAGCAGTTACGGGATCCTTGGACTAGCGGGGGACAAGGGGCATACGCAGTATTTT | CASSYGILGLAGDKGHTQYF | TRBD2 | TRBV6-6 | NA | TRBJ2-3
TGCAGTGCCAGCCCTGCTAGCGGGCACAATGAGCAGTTCTTC | CSASPASGHNEQFF | TRBD2 | TRBV20-1 | NA | TRBJ2-1
TGCAGTGCTACTGCCAGGGCGGGAGGGCTCGCCGGGGAGCTGTTTTTT | CSATARAGGLAGELFF | TRBD2 | TRBV20-1 | many | TRBJ2-2
TGTGCCAGCAGTCTCGGGACTAGCGGGAGGGCCGTCCACAATGAGCAGTTCTTC | CASSLGTSGRAVHNEQFF | TRBD2 | TRBV12-3/TRBV12-4 | NA | TRBJ2-1
TGTGCCAGCAGCCAAGCTCCTGAGTCACCCCTCCACTTT | CASSQAPESPLHF | NA | TRBV3-1 | many | TRBJ1-6